Below, one T cell receptor (beta chain) is given with its context. What it recognizes is unknown. The CDR3 extends over 13 amino acids. Germline lookup yields CDR1 SEHNR and CDR2 FQNEAQ (reference sequence). Trimming left V 2 bases short and J 7 bases short, with 10 bases between. The source of the sample is a study of OX40 agonist ivuxolimab in advanced cancers. Study-level findings and limits: Circulating CD4+ and CD8+ T cells showed clonal expansion by week 6 at 0.1 to 3.0 mg/kg. The average count of expanded clones was higher among CD8+ T cells than among CD4+.

Method: immunoSEQ multiplex PCR; TCRdb's copy keeps in-frame clones and lacks some. The sample lists almost 85,000 clones, 94% occurring once. The sample was CD4+ or CD8+ T cells sorted from blood, taken in a trial of the OX40 agonist ivuxolimab. This receptor was obtained from an adult with an advanced solid tumor such as melanoma, head and neck, liver or kidney cancer. The genes are TRBV7-9 and TRBJ2-3, with D unresolved. The CDR3 sequence is CASSLSSTNTQYF. The CDR3 coding sequence is TGTGCCAGCAGCTTATCGAGCACGAATACGCAGTATTTT. The whole variable domain, remainder taken from reference TRBV7-9 and TRBJ2-3, is DTGVSQNPRHKITKRGQNVTFRCDPISEHNRLYWYRQTLGQGPEFLTYFQNEAQLEKSRLLSDRFSAERPKGSFSTLEIQRTEQGDSAMYLCASSLSSTNTQYFGPGTRLTVL.